Following are 27 T cell receptor beta chains from one sample sequenced in a study of blood T cell repertoires in COVID-19. Produced via immunoSEQ multiplex PCR; TCRdb's table is partial and in-frame only. The repertoire has around 130,000 clones, 90% of them found once; the top ten carry 11%. Sequenced: peripheral blood. These TCRs come from a woman older than 75 with acute or convalescent COVID-19.

The chain recombines TRBV7-9 with TRBJ1-2; D possibly corresponds to TRBD1 (6 bases). V shed 3 bases and J shed 2 bases, with 7 bases lying between them. CDR3 length: 13 residues. The germline V gene encodes CDR1 SEHNR and CDR2 FQNEAQ (reference sequence). The CDR3 DNA sequence: TGTGCCAGCAGCTTTGGGGGCAACTATGGCTACACCTTC. Amino acid sequence: CASSFGGNYGYTF.

The chain couples TRBV6-5 to TRBJ2-7; a possible D gene is TRBD2 (6 bases). The CDR3 has 15 residues. Germline CDR1 MNHEY, CDR2 SVGAGI. V lost 0 bases and J lost 0, with 9 bases in between. The DNA of the CDR3 is TGTGCCAGCAGTTACTCAGGGCGGGACTCCTACGAGCAGTACTTC. It yields the protein CASSYSGRDSYEQYF.

The chain couples TRBV5-1 to TRBJ1-2; 9 bases align to TRBD1. Trimming removed 0 bases from V and 8 bases from J; junction bases left unmatched: 17. Germline values: CDR1 SGHRS, CDR2 YFSETQ. The length of the CDR3 is 18 residues. As DNA, the CDR3 is TGCGCCAGCAGCTTGGCCCTGCCGGGGACAGGGAGGGGAGAGGGCTACACCTTC. This sequence encodes CASSLALPGTGRGEGYTF.

This sequence joins TRBV4-1 and TRBJ2-3; a possible D gene is TRBD2 (6 bases). Germline V gene lookup returns CDR1 MGHRA and CDR2 YSYEKL. The CDR3 totals 14 residues. Deletions cut 4 bases from V and 3 bases from J, with 11 bases between. CDR3 sequence (DNA): TGCGCCAGCAGCCTGATTCGGGGGACAGATACGCAGTATTTT. This codes for CASSLIRGTDTQYF.

J is TRBJ1-5 and V is TRBV29-1; 9 bases align to TRBD1. Looked up from germline, CDR1 is SQVTM and CDR2 is ANQGSEA. There are 16 residues in the CDR3. The V gene end was trimmed by 4 bases and the J gene end by 5 bases; junction bases not matched to a gene: 12. The CDR3 loop is CSVANFTGQGYQPQHF. The CDR3 coding sequence is TGCAGCGTTGCTAATTTTACGGGACAGGGCTATCAGCCCCAGCATTTT.

The J gene is TRBJ2-1, the V gene TRBV18; D is possibly TRBD1 (7 bases). Deletions cut 0 bases from V and 3 bases from J, with 12 bases between. Germline V gene data show CDR1 as KGHSH and CDR2 as LQKENI. This CDR3 comprises 16 residues. The CDR3 region is CASSPPQGGRYNEQFF. In DNA form, the CDR3 reads TGTGCCAGCTCACCACCGCAGGGGGGCCGCTACAATGAGCAGTTCTTC.

The chain joins TRBV18 to TRBJ2-3; TRBD1 agrees at 9 bases. CDR3 length equals 14 residues. Germline loops: CDR1 KGHSH, CDR2 LQKENI. The junction had 3 bases not matched to a gene; V was cut back by 5 bases and J by 3 bases. CDR3 loop: CASSSDRGTDTQYF. Written as DNA, the CDR3 is TGTGCCAGCTCATCGGACAGGGGAACAGATACGCAGTATTTT. Combining the CDR3 with reference TRBV18 and TRBJ2-3 gives the whole variable domain NAGVMQNPRHLVRRRGQEARLRCSPMKGHSHVYWYRQLPEEGLKFMVYLQKENIIDESGMPKERFSAEFPKEGPSILRIQQVVRGDSAAYFCASSSDRGTDTQYFGPGTRLTVL.

The chain has TRBV12-3 or TRBV12-4 and TRBJ1-6; D remains ambiguous. Trimming cost V 6 bases and J 7 bases, with 7 bases left between them. This CDR3 is 12 amino acids long. The CDR3 nucleotides read TGTGCCAGCAGGCTAAGCAATTCACCCCTCCACTTT. Its protein product is CASRLSNSPLHF.

J is TRBJ1-6 and V is TRBV7-9, with D uncertain. V lost 4 bases to trimming and J lost 10 bases, with 17 bases between them. Germline V lookup: CDR1 SEHNR, CDR2 FQNEAQ (reference sequence). The CDR3 loop spans 15 amino acids. The CDR3 sequence: CASSSGPIGGSPLHF. Here the CDR3 DNA reads TGTGCCAGCAGCTCAGGCCCGATAGGAGGCTCACCCCTCCACTTT.

The chain links TRBV10-3 to TRBJ2-7, with D unresolved. CDR3 length: 12 amino acids. From germline, CDR1 is ENHRY and CDR2 SYGVKD. Deletions cut 6 bases from V and 1 base from J, with 7 bases between. This CDR3 is CAISPVSYEQYF. The DNA for the CDR3 is TGTGCCATCAGCCCCGTATCCTACGAGCAGTACTTC.

The rearrangement joins TRBV25-1 to TRBJ1-6, with D hard to call. The V end lost 3 bases, the J end lost 0 bases, and 9 bases lay between the germline ends. Germline V CDR1 and CDR2: MGHDK, SYGVNS. This CDR3 has 16 residues. CDR3 sequence (DNA): TGTGCCAGCAGTGAGCCAGGAAGCTCCTATAATTCACCCCTCCACTTT. Amino acid sequence: CASSEPGSSYNSPLHF.

This chain uses TRBV6-6 with TRBJ1-2, with 8 bases fitting TRBD1. Germline CDR1 and CDR2: MNHNY and SVGAGI (reference sequence). The CDR3 spans 18 residues. J gave up 0 bases and V 5 bases, and 14 bases lay outside the gene matches. Written as DNA, the CDR3 is TGTGCCAGCAGTCAACCCCGGACAGGGAGGTCAGCTAACTATGGCTACACCTTC. Its translation is CASSQPRTGRSANYGYTF.

The V gene is TRBV30, the J gene TRBJ1-5; 8 bases line up with TRBD1. V trimming: 2 bases; J trimming: 12 bases; junction bases outside the gene matches: 6. The germline CDR1 and CDR2 sequences are GTSNPN and SVGIG (reference sequence). The CDR3 sequence is 12 residues long. As DNA, the CDR3 is TGTGCCTGGAGTTCCGGACAGGGTGACCAGCATTTT. It translates to CAWSSGQGDQHF.

CDR3 DNA sequence: TGCAGCGTCCGGACAGACGGTGAAAAACTGTTTTTT. Translating it yields CSVRTDGEKLFF. The genes are TRBV29-1 and TRBJ1-4, with TRBD1 as a possible D gene (6 bases). The CDR3 covers 12 residues. Germline V gene sequence: CDR1 SQVTM, CDR2 ANQGSEA. V lost 6 bases to trimming and J lost 7 bases, with 12 bases between them.

This chain uses TRBV19 with TRBJ1-1; no definite D call. This CDR3 is built from 16 residues. V dropped 1 base and J dropped 2 bases, with 14 bases sitting between them. In germline, CDR1 is LNHDA, CDR2 SQIVND (reference sequence). Here the CDR3 DNA reads TGTGCCAGTAGTATAGGGCCGCCACACCCTAACACTGAAGCTTTCTTT. Protein: CASSIGPPHPNTEAFF.

The V call is TRBV20-1, the J call TRBJ2-3, with D perhaps matching TRBD2 (5 bases). The CDR3 is 11 residues long. Germline V lookup: CDR1 DFQATT, CDR2 SNEGSKA (reference sequence). This chain's CDR3 is CSALSGEAQYF. DNA for the CDR3: TGCAGCGCCCTGAGCGGCGAGGCGCAGTATTTT.

This CDR3 reads CASSLGSDLSYNEQFF. Here the CDR3 DNA reads TGTGCCAGCAGCTTAGGAAGCGACCTCTCCTACAATGAGCAGTTCTTC. J is TRBJ2-1 and V is TRBV7-2; no reliable D call. Germline CDR1 SGHTA, CDR2 FQGNSA. V lost 1 base and J 0 bases, leaving 10 bases between the germline ends. The CDR3 runs 16 residues.

The chain employs TRBV5-1 and TRBJ1-2; 8 nucleotides align to TRBD1. V lost 4 bases, J lost 4 bases, and 6 bases stayed unmatched. Germline values: CDR1 SGHRS, CDR2 YFSETQ. The CDR3 is 14 amino acids. The CDR3 sequence: CASSPRQGPYGYTF. CDR3 bases: TGCGCCAGCAGCCCCCGACAGGGGCCCTATGGCTACACCTTC.

The chain joins TRBV27 to TRBJ2-1, with D perhaps matching TRBD1 (6 bases). The length of the CDR3 is 15 residues. Germline CDR1 and CDR2: MNHEY and SMNVEV (reference sequence). Trimming pared 2 bases from V and 8 bases from J, leaving 16 bases between. The CDR3 reads CASSLRQGLWYEQFF. The CDR3 DNA reads as TGTGCCAGCAGTTTAAGGCAGGGGCTTTGGTATGAGCAGTTCTTC.

This rearrangement joins TRBV20-1 to TRBJ2-3, with D unclear. The germline V gene has CDR1 DFQATT and CDR2 SNEGSKA (reference sequence). V shed 3 bases and J shed 6 bases, with 7 bases lying between them. The CDR3 totals 11 residues. The CDR3 reads CSASVGDTQYF. For the CDR3, the DNA is TGCAGTGCTAGCGTCGGGGATACGCAGTATTTT.

V is TRBV5-4 and J is TRBJ1-1, with a tentative D call TRBD1 (5 bases). V lost 4 bases to trimming and J lost 1 base, with 8 bases between them. This CDR3 is built from 13 residues. The V gene's germline CDR1 is SGHNT and CDR2 YYREEE (reference sequence). The CDR3 is CASSQGQNTEAFF. In DNA form, the CDR3 reads TGTGCCAGCAGCCAAGGACAGAACACTGAAGCTTTCTTT.

CDR3 residues: CASSRTNQPQHF. Here the CDR3 DNA reads TGTGCCAGCAGCCGGACAAATCAGCCCCAGCATTTT. The chain employs TRBV7-9 and TRBJ1-5, with D possibly being TRBD1 (5 bases). The CDR3 runs 12 residues. With 5 bases removed from V and 4 bases from J, the gap between germline ends came to 6 bases. Germline values: CDR1 SEHNR, CDR2 FQNEAQ (reference sequence).

The chain has TRBV7-2 and TRBJ1-6; D is perhaps TRBD1 (5 bases). Trimming removed 6 bases at V and 7 bases at J, with 13 bases between. Germline values: CDR1 SGHTA, CDR2 FQGNSA. CDR3 length: 14 amino acids. DNA of the CDR3: TGTGCCAGCAGGGGGGGGTCAGCGAATTCACCCCTCCACTTT. Protein product: CASRGGSANSPLHF.

The V gene is TRBV5-4, the J gene TRBJ2-7; possible D gene TRBD1, 7 bases. Germline values: CDR1 SGHNT, CDR2 YYREEE (reference sequence). CDR3 length equals 16 residues. Trimming left V 4 bases short and J 1 base short, with 18 bases between. The CDR3 coding sequence is TGTGCCAGCAGCGCGGGACAGTGGCCGGGATCCTACGAGCAGTACTTC. It encodes CASSAGQWPGSYEQYF.

The gene calls are TRBV28 and TRBJ2-4; the D is unclear. Germline values: CDR1 MDHEN, CDR2 SYDVKM. Trimming took 5 bases from V and 0 from J, leaving 14 bases between them. The CDR3 totals 16 residues. CDR3 coding DNA: TGTGCCAGCAGTCTTCCGGGTTTACTAGCCAAAAACATTCAGTACTTC. Protein product: CASSLPGLLAKNIQYF.

This sequence joins TRBV2 and TRBJ2-1; a possible D gene is TRBD1 (5 bases). Germline V gene data show CDR1 as SNHLY and CDR2 as FYNNEI. This CDR3 comprises 16 residues. Trimming took 6 bases from V and 2 from J, leaving 17 bases between them. The CDR3 DNA follows: TGTGCCAGCAGACTCCGCGGAACAGGTACCTACAATGAGCAGTTCTTC. It codes for CASRLRGTGTYNEQFF.

The sample holds one count of this clone. The rearrangement links TRBV10-2 to TRBJ2-2; TRBD1 matches 7 bases. CDR3 length: 15 residues. Trimming at V came to 5 bases and at J to 4 bases, leaving 7 bases not matched to a gene. CDR1 and CDR2 from the germline V gene are WSHSY and SAAADI. CDR3 nucleotides: TGCGCCAGCAGTCCACAGGGGCGCGGCACCGGGGAGCTGTTTTTT. It yields the protein CASSPQGRGTGELFF.